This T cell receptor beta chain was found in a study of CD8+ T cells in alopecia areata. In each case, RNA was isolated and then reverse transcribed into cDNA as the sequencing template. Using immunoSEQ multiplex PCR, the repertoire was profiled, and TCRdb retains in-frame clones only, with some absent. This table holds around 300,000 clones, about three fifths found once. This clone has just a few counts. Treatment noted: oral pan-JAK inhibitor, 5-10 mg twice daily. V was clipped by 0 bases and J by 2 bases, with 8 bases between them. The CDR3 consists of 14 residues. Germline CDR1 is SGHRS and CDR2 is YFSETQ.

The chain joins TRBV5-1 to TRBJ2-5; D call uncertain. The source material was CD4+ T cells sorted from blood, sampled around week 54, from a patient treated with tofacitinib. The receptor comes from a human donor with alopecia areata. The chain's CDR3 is CASSLDPHQETQYF. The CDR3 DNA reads TGCGCCAGCAGCTTGGACCCGCATCAAGAGACCCAGTACTTC.